Below, 6 T cell receptor beta chains from the same sample are listed, as sequenced in a study of blood T cell repertoires in COVID-19. The protocol was immunoSEQ multiplex PCR, while the TCRdb copy is restricted to in-frame clones and leaves out a portion. The sample lists just over 95,000 clones; 90% were seen once. The sample was peripheral blood. All receptors come from a man in his fifties or sixties with acute or convalescent COVID-19.

The chain is built from TRBV6-5 and TRBJ2-1, with 8 bases fitting TRBD1. Looked up from germline, CDR1 is MNHEY and CDR2 is SVGAGI. With V trimmed by 6 bases and J by 5 bases, 6 bases remained unmatched. The CDR3 is 14 amino acids. Here the CDR3 DNA reads TGTGCCAGCAGGAGGACAGGGAGGAACAATGAGCAGTTCTTC. Amino acid sequence: CASRRTGRNNEQFF.

This clone was seen only a few times. The genes are TRBV7-2 and TRBJ2-7, with D possibly being TRBD1 (6 bases). Trimming took off 4 bases at V and 5 bases at J, with 21 bases between the two ends. The CDR3 consists of 16 residues. Germline lookup yields CDR1 SGHTA and CDR2 FQGNSA. CDR3 loop: CASSSAKGQGSHEQYF. The CDR3 DNA reads TGTGCCAGCAGCTCAGCCAAGGGACAAGGGAGCCACGAGCAGTACTTC. Full variable domain (outside the CDR3, taken from reference TRBV7-2 and TRBJ2-7): GAGVSQSPSNKVTEKGKDVELRCDPISGHTALYWYRQSLGQGLEFLIYFQGNSAPDKSGLPSDRFSAERTGGSVSTLTIQRTQQEDSAVYLCASSSAKGQGSHEQYFGPGTRLTVT.

The genes are TRBV30 and TRBJ1-2, with 8 bases identical to TRBD1. Germline V gene lookup returns CDR1 GTSNPN and CDR2 SVGIG (reference sequence). This CDR3 is built from 15 residues. Trimming at V came to 2 bases and at J to 5 bases, leaving 10 bases not matched to a gene. The CDR3 coding sequence is TGTGCCTGGAGTCCAGGGGGCCCGCCCCTTTATGGCTACACCTTC. Amino acids: CAWSPGGPPLYGYTF.

The chain recombines TRBV5-1 with TRBJ1-3; D gene unclear. There are 19 residues in the CDR3. Trimming stripped 7 bases from V and 0 bases from J, with 26 bases between. Germline CDR1 and CDR2: SGHRS and YFSETQ. CDR3 region: CASVMNTRMVSGSGNTIYF. The CDR3, as DNA: TGCGCCAGCGTTATGAATACACGGATGGTTAGCGGCTCTGGAAACACCATATATTTT.

V usage is TRBV16 and J usage is TRBJ1-3; D unclear. This CDR3 region has 14 residues. CDR1 KGHSY and CDR2 FQNENV come from the germline V gene. V shed 4 bases and J shed 3 bases, with 10 bases lying between them. The CDR3 nucleotides read TGTGCCAGCAGCCTTAGTAACAGTGGAAACACCATATATTTT. Translation gives CASSLSNSGNTIYF. Together with reference TRBV16 and TRBJ1-3, the CDR3 gives the full variable domain: GEEVAQTPKHLVRGEGQKAKLYCAPIKGHSYVFWYQQVLKNEFKFLISFQNENVFDETGMPKERFSAKCLPNSPCSLEIQATKLEDSAVYFCASSLSNSGNTIYFGEGSWLTVV.

V usage is TRBV30 and J usage is TRBJ1-5; 8 bases are shared with TRBD1. With 2 bases clipped from V and 6 bases from J, the junction kept 21 bases outside the gene matches. The CDR3 consists of 19 residues. Germline values: CDR1 GTSNPN, CDR2 SVGIG (reference sequence). The CDR3 protein is CAWSKGDDRGLWSSQPQHF. CDR3 bases: TGTGCCTGGAGTAAGGGGGACGACAGGGGTTTGTGGTCGAGTCAGCCCCAGCATTTT.